Below are 22 T cell receptor beta chains sequenced from a single sample in a study of blood T cell repertoires in COVID-19. Only in-frame clones appear in the TCRdb table, and some are missing; sequencing was by immunoSEQ multiplex PCR. The sample lists tens of thousands of clones; around 90% were seen once. What was sequenced was peripheral blood. These receptors were taken from a man between 60 and 75 years old with COVID-19, enrolled during active disease.

This clone was seen just once. The gene calls are TRBV19 and TRBJ1-1; no reliable D call. Germline V gene lookup returns CDR1 LNHDA and CDR2 SQIVND (reference sequence). The V and J ends lost 2 bases and 1 base respectively, with 5 bases between them. This CDR3 is built from 13 residues. The CDR3 protein is CASSIIGNTEAFF. In nucleotides, the CDR3 is TGTGCCAGTAGTATAATCGGGAACACTGAAGCTTTCTTT.

This CDR3 reads CASSPGTPQETQYF. The CDR3 DNA sequence: TGTGCCAGCAGTCCTGGGACACCCCAAGAGACCCAGTACTTC. This chain connects TRBV27 to TRBJ2-5, with D possibly TRBD1 on 6 matching bases. CDR3 length: 14 amino acids. With 5 bases removed from V and 1 base from J, the gap between germline ends came to 11 bases. Germline CDR1 is MNHEY and CDR2 is SMNVEV (reference sequence).

V gene TRBV6-5 combines with J gene TRBJ1-6; D uncertain. Germline values: CDR1 MNHEY, CDR2 SVGAGI. With 0 bases removed from V and 7 bases from J, the gap between germline ends came to 10 bases. The CDR3 spans 15 residues. As DNA, the CDR3 is TGTGCCAGCAGTTACTCGAATCAGGCCAATTCACCCCTCCACTTT. Its protein product is CASSYSNQANSPLHF.

The rearrangement joins TRBV7-9 to TRBJ1-2; 7 bases match TRBD1. Losses at the gene ends were 5 bases for V and 2 bases for J; bases not matched to a gene: 5. Germline CDR1 is SEHNR and CDR2 is FQNEAQ (reference sequence). CDR3 length: 14 residues. CDR3: CASSPGQTNYGYTF. In nucleotides, the CDR3 is TGTGCCAGCAGCCCGGGACAGACGAACTATGGCTACACCTTC. Complete variable domain (other parts from reference TRBV7-9 and TRBJ1-2): DTGVSQNPRHKITKRGQNVTFRCDPISEHNRLYWYRQTLGQGPEFLTYFQNEAQLEKSRLLSDRFSAERPKGSFSTLEIQRTEQGDSAMYLCASSPGQTNYGYTFGSGTRLTVV.

This clone appeared a single time. The chain uses TRBV3-1 (or the pseudogene TRBV3-2) and TRBJ2-3; D is ambiguous. Per germline, CDR1 LGHDT and CDR2 YNNKEL (reference sequence). The V end was cut by 4 bases, the J end by 0 bases, with 5 bases between. The CDR3 has 13 residues. In DNA, the CDR3 is TGTGCCAGCAGCCGGCCCAGCACAGATACGCAGTATTTT. Its protein product is CASSRPSTDTQYF.

J is TRBJ1-1 and V is TRBV7-6; 9 nucleotides line up with TRBD1. The J segment lost 0 bases and the V segment lost 5 bases, leaving 4 bases of the junction unmatched. Germline V gene lookup returns CDR1 SGHVS and CDR2 FNYEAQ. This CDR3 region has 15 residues. The CDR3 region is CASSPGQGMNTEAFF. The DNA for the CDR3 is TGTGCCAGCAGCCCGGGACAGGGAATGAACACTGAAGCTTTCTTT.

The chain joins TRBV7-2 to TRBJ2-7, with 7 bases matching TRBD1. The V gene's germline CDR1 is SGHTA and CDR2 FQGNSA. The CDR3 consists of 13 residues. V was clipped by 5 bases and J by 3 bases; unmatched bases: 4. DNA for the CDR3: TGTGCCAGCAGCGTCCGGGACAGCTACGAGCAGTACTTC. This translates into CASSVRDSYEQYF.

This chain links TRBV5-1 with TRBJ2-1; TRBD1 matches at 8 bases. In germline, CDR1 is SGHRS, CDR2 YFSETQ. The CDR3 covers 14 residues. Unmatched junction bases numbered 2, after V lost 0 bases and J lost 6 bases. In DNA form, the CDR3 reads TGCGCCAGCAGCTTGGGGACAGGGACCAATGAGCAGTTCTTC. Residues: CASSLGTGTNEQFF. Full variable domain (outside the CDR3, taken from reference TRBV5-1 and TRBJ2-1): KAGVTQTPRYLIKTRGQQVTLSCSPISGHRSVSWYQQTPGQGLQFLFEYFSETQRNKGNFPGRFSGRQFSNSRSEMNVSTLELGDSALYLCASSLGTGTNEQFFGPGTRLTVL.

The chain uses TRBV12-5 and TRBJ1-6; 7 nucleotides agree with TRBD1. The V segment lost 1 base and the J segment 4 bases; nucleotides outside the gene matches: 19. Germline V lookup: CDR1 LGHNT, CDR2 FRNRAP. CDR3 length: 21 residues. CDR3 nucleotide sequence: TGTGCTAGTGGTTTGGACAATAATTGGACAGGAAAGACGATGTATAATTCACCCCTCCACTTT. This gives the protein CASGLDNNWTGKTMYNSPLHF.

V usage is TRBV10-3 and J usage is TRBJ2-1; D gene unclear. Between the trimmed V and J ends, which lost 2 bases and 0 bases, there was a span of 8 bases. The CDR3 runs to 15 residues. Germline CDR1 and CDR2: ENHRY and SYGVKD. The CDR3 here is CAISEKESSYNEQFF. The CDR3 DNA follows: TGTGCCATCAGTGAGAAGGAGTCCTCCTACAATGAGCAGTTCTTC.

The chain employs TRBV18 and TRBJ2-1, with D possibly TRBD1 on 6 matching bases. V lost 10 bases, J lost 7 bases, and 26 bases lay in between. CDR3 length equals 16 residues. From germline, CDR1 is KGHSH and CDR2 LQKENI. CDR3 coding DNA: TGTGCCACCCAAACCGCAGGGGCAGGAGCAGGGAATGAGCAGTTCTTC. It yields the protein CATQTAGAGAGNEQFF.

This clone was seen just once. V is TRBV7-8 and J is TRBJ2-7, with TRBD2 matching over 9 bases. V was clipped by 1 base and J by 5 bases; unmatched bases: 3. The CDR3 loop spans 14 amino acids. Per the germline V gene, CDR1 is SGHVS and CDR2 is FQNEAQ. CDR3: CASSLVAGVNEQYF. As DNA, the CDR3 is TGTGCCAGCAGCTTAGTAGCGGGAGTCAACGAGCAGTACTTC.

This clone was picked up one time. The gene calls are TRBV7-2 and TRBJ2-3; no reliable D call. The CDR3 sequence is 16 residues long. Trimming left V 1 base short and J 1 base short, with 12 bases between. The germline V gene has CDR1 SGHTA and CDR2 FQGNSA. DNA for the CDR3: TGTGCCAGCAGCTTAGTGAGCGCTACTCGCACAGATACGCAGTATTTT. This encodes CASSLVSATRTDTQYF.

The chain joins TRBV29-1 to TRBJ2-1; 7 bases map to TRBD1. In germline, CDR1 is SQVTM, CDR2 ANQGSEA. V lost 4 bases to trimming and J lost 2 bases; unmatched junction nucleotides: 2. The CDR3 consists of 13 residues. As DNA, the CDR3 is TGCAGCGTTGGGGACAGAGCCTACAATGAGCAGTTCTTC. Translation: CSVGDRAYNEQFF.

DNA of the CDR3: TGTGCCAGCAGCCGGGGGAGGCTAGCGACTTACTACAATGAGCAGTTCTTC. The encoded protein is CASSRGRLATYYNEQFF. The J gene is TRBJ2-1, the V gene TRBV3-1 (or the pseudogene TRBV3-2); D is perhaps TRBD2 (6 bases). Per germline, CDR1 LGHDT and CDR2 YNNKEL (reference sequence). V was pared by 4 bases and J by 3 bases, with 19 bases between. The CDR3 is 17 residues long.

CDR3 sequence reads: CSVVRGPDYEQYF. CDR3 nucleotides: TGCAGCGTTGTTAGGGGGCCCGACTACGAGCAGTACTTC. This rearrangement joins TRBV29-1 to TRBJ2-7; 7 nucleotides align to TRBD1. The junction had 6 bases not matched to a gene; V was cut back by 4 bases and J by 3 bases. The CDR3 is 13 residues long. Germline CDR1 is SQVTM and CDR2 is ANQGSEA.

There are a few counts of this clone. This chain uses TRBV18 with TRBJ2-7, with 9 bases that match TRBD1. V gave up 3 bases and J gave up 4 bases; unmatched junction bases: 10. The length of the CDR3 is 16 residues. Germline V gene lookup returns CDR1 KGHSH and CDR2 LQKENI. The CDR3, as DNA: TGTGCCAGCTCACCGAGACGGGACAGGGTTGTATACGAGCAGTACTTC. Protein product: CASSPRRDRVVYEQYF.

The chain couples TRBV6-2 or TRBV6-3 to TRBJ2-5; D is ambiguous. Germline CDR1 is MNHEY and CDR2 is SVGEGT. The CDR3 has 17 residues. V dropped 0 bases and J dropped 3 bases, with 17 bases sitting between them. This CDR3 is CASSYSRGQTQKETQYF. The CDR3 region has the DNA TGTGCCAGCAGTTACTCTCGAGGTCAAACACAAAAAGAGACCCAGTACTTC.

The chain links TRBV7-2 to TRBJ2-7, with 10 bases lining up with TRBD2. Germline CDR1 is SGHTA and CDR2 is FQGNSA. The CDR3 extends over 16 amino acids. V lost 1 base to trimming and J lost 2 bases; unmatched junction nucleotides: 5. CDR3: CASSLEPAGGPYEQYF. The CDR3 nucleotides are TGTGCCAGCAGCTTAGAACCAGCGGGAGGGCCCTACGAGCAGTACTTC. Full variable domain (remainder filled in from reference TRBV7-2 and TRBJ2-7): GAGVSQSPSNKVTEKGKDVELRCDPISGHTALYWYRQSLGQGLEFLIYFQGNSAPDKSGLPSDRFSAERTGGSVSTLTIQRTQQEDSAVYLCASSLEPAGGPYEQYFGPGTRLTVT.

The chain carries TRBV27 and TRBJ2-5, with D maybe TRBD1 (7 bases). Trimming took 3 bases from V and 1 from J, leaving 12 bases between them. The CDR3 has 15 amino acids. Germline V lookup: CDR1 MNHEY, CDR2 SMNVEV (reference sequence). CDR3 DNA: TGTGCCAGCAGTTTTGCGGGACAGCGCCAAGAGACCCAGTACTTC. It is translated as CASSFAGQRQETQYF.

The chain uses TRBV7-2 and TRBJ2-1, with 13 nucleotides matching TRBD2. This CDR3 is 18 amino acids long. After removal of 6 bases from V and 2 bases from J, the junction contained 10 bases not matched to a gene. Germline CDR1 SGHTA, CDR2 FQGNSA. The CDR3 sequence: CASSPGLAGTWPYNEQFF. CDR3 sequence (DNA): TGTGCCAGCAGTCCGGGACTAGCGGGGACGTGGCCCTACAATGAGCAGTTCTTC. Combining the CDR3 with reference TRBV7-2 and TRBJ2-1 gives the whole variable domain GAGVSQSPSNKVTEKGKDVELRCDPISGHTALYWYRQSLGQGLEFLIYFQGNSAPDKSGLPSDRFSAERTGGSVSTLTIQRTQQEDSAVYLCASSPGLAGTWPYNEQFFGPGTRLTVL.

This chain joins TRBV30 and TRBJ2-5, with 10 bases fitting TRBD2. In germline, CDR1 is GTSNPN, CDR2 SVGIG (reference sequence). The CDR3 has 15 residues. The junction had 9 bases not matched to a gene; V was cut back by 7 bases and J by 1 base. CDR3 amino acids: CASRAASGSQETQYF. DNA of the CDR3: TGTGCCTCGAGGGCGGCTAGCGGGAGCCAAGAGACCCAGTACTTC.